This entry lists 27 T cell receptor beta chains sequenced from one sample in a study of human T cells and chemical hapten exposure. Time point defined: pre-sensitization, week 0. The treatment denotes: therapeutic diphenylcyclopropenone sensitization with weekly scalp DPC. One entry per CDR3 protein results from TCRdb running MiXCR on the RACE reads. Of over 30,000 distinct CDR3 sequences listed, roughly 7.6% are singletons. The sample in question was whole blood, obtained in connection with sensitization to the hapten diphenylcyclopropenone (DPC). These receptors were collected from a woman in her fifties or sixties with alopecia areata. Some clones in this sample may be carry-over from other donors' samples.

This clonotype has a count of ten or more. The genes are TRBV10-3 and TRBJ1-2; possible D gene TRBD1, 5 bases. This CDR3 contains 14 residues. CDR1 is ENHRY and CDR2 is SYGVKD in the germline V gene. V gave up 6 bases and J gave up 0 bases, with 11 bases separating them. CDR3 in DNA: TGTGCCATCAGGGGGGGAAGAGCTAACTATGGCTACACCTTC. It codes for CAIRGGRANYGYTF.

The chain uses TRBV20-1 and TRBJ2-5; maybe TRBD2 (5 bases). V was pared by 2 bases and J by 0 bases, with 13 bases between. The CDR3 extends over 15 amino acids. Germline-derived CDR1 and CDR2 are DFQATT and SNEGSKA (reference sequence). CDR3 bases: TGCAGTGCTAGAAAGTCTAGCTCGTACCAAGAGACCCAGTACTTC. It encodes CSARKSSSYQETQYF.

The sample holds many counts of this clonotype. J is TRBJ1-3 and V is TRBV27, with TRBD1 as a possible D gene (5 bases). Trimming stripped 5 bases from V and 0 bases from J, with 14 bases between. CDR1 MNHEY and CDR2 SMNVEV come from the germline V gene (reference sequence). The CDR3 extends over 16 amino acids. This chain's CDR3 is CASSMGGSSSGNTIYF. As DNA, the CDR3 is TGTGCCAGCAGTATGGGGGGATCAAGCTCTGGAAACACCATATATTTT.

This clonotype was picked up many times. V usage is TRBV7-6 and J usage is TRBJ1-5; D is uncertain. The length of the CDR3 is 13 residues. Per germline, CDR1 SGHVS and CDR2 FNYEAQ. Trimming left V 3 bases short and J 6 bases short, with 9 bases between. CDR3 amino acids: CASSLRAAQPQHF. The CDR3 region has the DNA TGTGCCAGCAGCTTGAGAGCAGCTCAGCCCCAGCATTTT.

This clonotype was observed at least ten times. V and J are TRBV12-3 or TRBV12-4 and TRBJ2-7; 7 nucleotides agree with TRBD2. CDR3 length equals 15 residues. J was trimmed by 2 bases and V by 6 bases; bases with no gene match: 10. CDR3: CASSREAGKAYEQYF. The CDR3 DNA sequence: TGTGCCAGCAGCCGGGAGGCGGGGAAAGCCTACGAGCAGTACTTC.

This clonotype was observed a few times. V gene TRBV29-1 combines with J gene TRBJ2-5; 11 bases are shared with TRBD2. Germline CDR1 and CDR2: SQVTM and ANQGSEA. The CDR3 runs to 14 residues. The V gene end was trimmed by 6 bases and the J gene end by 6 bases; junction bases not matched to a gene: 9. CDR3 loop: CSVQTSGSTKTQYF. The DNA for the CDR3 is TGCAGCGTGCAAACTAGCGGGAGTACAAAGACCCAGTACTTC.

The rearrangement uses TRBV7-2 and TRBJ1-1, with 9 bases fitting TRBD1. This CDR3 contains 15 residues. Germline V CDR1 and CDR2: SGHTA, FQGNSA. V gave up 4 bases and J gave up 4 bases; unmatched junction bases: 7. CDR3 amino acids: CASSSSLTGGTEAFF. CDR3 bases: TGTGCCAGCAGCTCAAGTTTGACAGGGGGCACTGAAGCTTTCTTT.

This clonotype has a handful of counts. The chain joins TRBV9 to TRBJ2-7; a possible D gene is TRBD2 (5 bases). Germline V gene lookup returns CDR1 SGDLS and CDR2 YYNGEE. This CDR3 spans 14 amino acids. Trimming cost V 4 bases and J 0 bases, with 11 bases left between them. In nucleotides, the CDR3 is TGTGCCAGCAGCCCCTTAGCGTACTCCTACGAGCAGTACTTC. This codes for CASSPLAYSYEQYF.

This clonotype was recorded at least ten times. The V gene is TRBV6-5, the J gene TRBJ1-2, with D unresolved. The V end lost 1 base, the J end lost 0 bases, and 9 bases lay between the germline ends. CDR1 is MNHEY, CDR2 SVGAGI, per germline. CDR3 size: 15 residues. This CDR3 reads CASSYYSGANYGYTF. The DNA for the CDR3 is TGTGCCAGCAGTTACTACTCAGGAGCTAACTATGGCTACACCTTC.

This clonotype was counted at least ten times. This rearrangement joins TRBV28 to TRBJ1-1; D not certain. Trimming cost V 6 bases and J 5 bases, with 19 bases left between them. The CDR3 runs 15 residues. Germline V CDR1 and CDR2: MDHEN, SYDVKM. CDR3 residues: CASSPITGFTTEAFF. CDR3 nucleotides: TGTGCCAGCAGCCCAATAACTGGGTTTACGACTGAAGCTTTCTTT.

This clonotype showed up many times. The chain couples TRBV11-2 to TRBJ2-3; TRBD2 agrees at 9 bases. The germline gives CDR1 SGHAT, CDR2 FQNNGV. Trimming cost V 9 bases and J 5 bases; bases outside gene matches: 12. This CDR3 region has 15 residues. The DNA for the CDR3 is TGTGCCAGTTCGCTTCCGGCGGGAGGGGGAGATACGCAGTATTTT. Translating gives CASSLPAGGGDTQYF.

This clonotype occurred many times. This rearrangement joins TRBV2 to TRBJ2-5, with a weak D call TRBD2 (5 bases). Trimming removed 7 bases at V and 0 bases at J, with 12 bases between. From germline, CDR1 is SNHLY and CDR2 FYNNEI. The CDR3 loop spans 14 amino acids. Written as DNA, the CDR3 is TGTGCCAGCACCAGCGGAATGTACCAAGAGACCCAGTACTTC. Protein: CASTSGMYQETQYF.

About this clonotype itself: A much larger clone sits a single nucleotide away, making a read error possible. The chain combines TRBV29-1 with TRBJ2-1; D remains ambiguous. The V gene's germline CDR1 is SQVTM and CDR2 ANQGSEA. This CDR3 comprises 12 residues. The CDR3 spells CSVEGPPNEQSF. CDR3 DNA sequence: TGCAGCGTTGAAGGACCCCCCAATGAGCAGTCCTTC.

This clonotype was detected many times. The gene calls are TRBV5-6 and TRBJ2-1; the match to TRBD2 covers 7 bases. This CDR3 is 15 amino acids long. V trimming: 2 bases; J trimming: 5 bases; junction bases outside the gene matches: 7. Germline lookup yields CDR1 SGHDT and CDR2 YYEEEE. The CDR3 DNA reads TGTGCCAGCAGCTTCCCCCGGCTAGCGGACAATGAGCAGTTCTTC. It encodes CASSFPRLADNEQFF.

This clonotype was seen many times. The rearrangement uses TRBV3-1 and TRBJ2-7, with TRBD2 matching over 9 bases. V lost 6 bases and J lost 3; bases outside the gene matches: 6. Germline assignment: CDR1 LGHDT and CDR2 YNNKEL (reference sequence). The CDR3 runs 14 residues. CDR3 amino acids: CASSPSGNVYEQYF. In DNA form, the CDR3 reads TGTGCCAGCAGTCCTAGCGGGAATGTCTACGAGCAGTACTTC.

There are many counts of this clonotype. The chain has TRBV20-1 and TRBJ1-6; D is ambiguous. The CDR3 has 15 residues. Germline CDR1 reads DFQATT; CDR2 reads SNEGSKA (reference sequence). V was pared by 1 base and J by 5 bases, with 12 bases between. The CDR3 DNA is TGCAGTGCTAGAGTGGCCCGGAGCAATAATTCACCCCTCCACTTT. Its translation is CSARVARSNNSPLHF.

A few counts support this clonotype. Germline is not matched at one junction end, which may reflect a read error. The gene calls are TRBV29-1 and TRBJ2-3; TRBD2 aligns across 7 bases. CDR3 length equals 14 residues. Germline lookup yields CDR1 SQVTM and CDR2 ANQGSEA. The CDR3 coding sequence is TGCAGCGTCGAAGTCGGGAGGACCACAGATACGCAGTATTTT. Translated: CSVEVGRTTDTQYF.

This clonotype was picked up a small number of times. The chain links TRBV5-5 to TRBJ1-6; D unresolved. The CDR3 covers 15 residues. V lost 1 base to trimming and J lost 0 bases, with 5 bases between them. From germline, CDR1 is SGHKS and CDR2 YYEKEE (reference sequence). The CDR3 loop is CASSLKSSYNSPLHF. CDR3 DNA: TGTGCCAGCAGCTTGAAAAGCTCCTATAATTCACCCCTCCACTTT.

This clonotype was detected a few times. The genes are TRBV29-1 and TRBJ2-3; perhaps TRBD2 as D (6 bases). V lost 1 base to trimming and J lost 4 bases, with 15 bases between them. Germline loops: CDR1 SQVTM, CDR2 ANQGSEA. The CDR3 covers 15 residues. CDR3 DNA sequence: TGCAGCGTTGAAGGTCGGGGGAGTTTTGCAGATACGCAGTATTTT. Residues: CSVEGRGSFADTQYF.

This clonotype came up many times. This chain connects TRBV29-1 to TRBJ2-1; 8 bases fit TRBD2. From germline, CDR1 is SQVTM and CDR2 ANQGSEA. The CDR3 totals 15 residues. J lost 7 bases, V lost 0 bases, and 8 bases had no gene match. The CDR3 loop is CSVEDWSGSINEQFF. The CDR3 nucleotides read TGCAGCGTTGAAGATTGGAGCGGGAGTATTAATGAGCAGTTCTTC.

The table lists this clonotype with many counts. The chain employs TRBV11-2 and TRBJ2-7; D is undetermined. V lost 5 bases and J lost 4, with 9 bases in between. Germline V gives CDR1 SGHAT, CDR2 FQNNGV. The CDR3 consists of 12 residues. The CDR3 nucleotides read TGTGCCAGCAGCCCGCAGCAATACGAGCAGTACTTC. Protein product: CASSPQQYEQYF.

This clonotype was recorded many times. V gene TRBV7-2 combines with J gene TRBJ1-2, with 7 bases lining up with TRBD1. V was pared by 4 bases and J by 8 bases, with 10 bases of the junction left unmatched. This CDR3 has 14 residues. CDR1 is SGHTA and CDR2 is FQGNSA in the germline V gene. The CDR3 coding sequence is TGTGCCAGCAGCTCCACGGACAGGTTAGACGGCTACACCTTC. As protein: CASSSTDRLDGYTF. The variable domain in full, completed from reference TRBV7-2 and TRBJ1-2, reads GAGVSQSPSNKVTEKGKDVELRCDPISGHTALYWYRQSLGQGLEFLIYFQGNSAPDKSGLPSDRFSAERTGGSVSTLTIQRTQQEDSAVYLCASSSTDRLDGYTFGSGTRLTVV.

V is TRBV29-1 and J is TRBJ1-3; no firm D call. Germline CDR1 SQVTM, CDR2 ANQGSEA. Trimming pared 6 bases from V and 0 bases from J, leaving 9 bases between. The CDR3 covers 13 residues. The CDR3 loop reads CSVRTLSGNTIYF. Written as DNA, the CDR3 is TGCAGCGTACGGACTCTCTCTGGAAACACCATATATTTT.

This clonotype was counted between two and nine times. The CDR3: CASSLEERSTDTQYF. CDR3 nucleotides: TGTGCCAGCAGCTTAGAGGAGCGGAGCACAGATACGCAGTATTTT. This sequence joins TRBV11-1 and TRBJ2-3; maybe TRBD2 (5 bases). Germline lookup yields CDR1 SGHAT and CDR2 FQDESV (reference sequence). The CDR3 is made up of 15 amino acids. Trimming shortened V by 1 base and J by 0 bases, and 8 bases separated the two germline ends.

This chain links TRBV11-3 with TRBJ2-5; 13 bases are a match to TRBD2. Germline trimming cut 5 bases from V and 0 bases from J; bases unmatched to any gene: 6. The CDR3 contains 17 residues. CDR1 is SGHNT and CDR2 is YENEEA in the germline V gene. CDR3 in amino acids: CASSPGLAGPYQETQYF. CDR3 sequence (DNA): TGTGCCAGCAGCCCGGGACTAGCGGGACCGTACCAAGAGACCCAGTACTTC. Supplemented by reference TRBV11-3 and TRBJ2-5, the full variable domain reads EAGVVQSPRYKIIEKKQPVAFWCNPISGHNTLYWYLQNLGQGPELLIRYENEEAVDDSQLPKDRFSAERLKGVDSTLKIQPAELGDSAVYLCASSPGLAGPYQETQYFGPGTRLLVL.

At least ten counts were recorded for this clonotype. The chain combines TRBV7-6 with TRBJ2-1, with D perhaps given as TRBD1 or TRBD2 (6 bases each). This CDR3 has 12 amino acids. The V and J ends lost 4 bases and 8 bases respectively, with 9 bases between them. Germline values: CDR1 SGHVS, CDR2 FNYEAQ. CDR3 region: CASSSRGDEQFF. The CDR3 coding sequence is TGTGCCAGCAGCTCTAGGGGGGATGAGCAGTTCTTC. Based on the CDR3 plus reference TRBV7-6 and TRBJ2-1, the full variable domain is GAGVSQSPRYKVTKRGQDVALRCDPISGHVSLYWYRQALGQGPEFLTYFNYEAQQDKSGLPNDRFSAERPEGSISTLTIQRTEQRDSAMYRCASSSRGDEQFFGPGTRLTVL.

In this sample, this clonotype turned up a few times. This chain uses TRBV12-3 or TRBV12-4 with TRBJ2-1; 7 bases are shared with TRBD2. This CDR3 is built from 14 residues. Unmatched junction bases numbered 8, after V lost 7 bases and J lost 5 bases. CDR3 coding DNA: TGTGCCAGCACCCTTGCGGGAGCCAACAATGAGCAGTTCTTC. It codes for CASTLAGANNEQFF.